Detailed here is one T cell receptor (beta chain). This table comes from immunoSEQ multiplex PCR, and its TCRdb copy is limited to in-frame clones, with some not included. This sample yields about 59,000 clones, of which more than 85% are seen a single time; 2% to 3% belongs to the top ten. This entry comes from a study of T cell changes during pregnancy in multiple sclerosis. Germline V gene sequence: CDR1 SNHLY, CDR2 FYNNEI. The CDR3 is 15 residues long. Unmatched junction bases numbered 6, after V lost 4 bases and J lost 4 bases. The chain uses TRBV2 and TRBJ2-1; 8 bases agree with TRBD1. The source of this sequence is a female donor with multiple sclerosis, enrolled in a pregnancy study. The sequenced sample was CD8+ T cells from peripheral blood mononuclear cells, obtained in the third trimester of pregnancy. The CDR3 sequence is CASSGPTGGYNEQFF. Written as DNA, the CDR3 is TGTGCCAGCAGTGGCCCTACAGGGGGTTACAATGAGCAGTTCTTC.